The rows below give T cell receptor beta chains drawn from one sample of a study of blood T cell repertoires in COVID-19. Profiled with immunoSEQ multiplex PCR; TCRdb holds only in-frame clones, not every one. The sample holds approximately 400,000 clones, roughly 77% seen once. Sequencing was carried out using peripheral blood. The source of these receptors is a human donor with acute or convalescent COVID-19. The donor label of this sample is uncertain. The CDR3 runs from the conserved cysteine through the conserved F or W. D genes are given only for firm matches. The size entry is marked missing in some rows and otherwise reads once, few, many or a size class.

TRBJ1-2 | TRBD1 | TRBV5-6 | NA | CASSRQGVNLGYTF | TGTGCCAGCAGCCGACAGGGTGTCAATCTTGGCTACACCTTC
TRBJ2-1 | TRBD2 | TRBV19 | NA | CASSKYGGSYNEQFF | TGTGCCAGTAGTAAGTACGGGGGGTCCTACAATGAGCAGTTCTTC
TRBJ1-1 | TRBD1 | TRBV18 | NA | CASSTQGGTEAFF | TGTGCCAGCTCAACACAGGGGGGGACTGAAGCTTTCTTT
TRBJ1-2 | TRBD1 | TRBV29-1 | NA | CSVEETGPYGYTF | TGCAGCGTTGAAGAGACAGGGCCGTATGGCTACACCTTC
TRBJ1-3 | NA | TRBV18 | NA | CASSPPTGMGNTIYF | TGTGCCAGCTCACCCCCAACAGGGATGGGAAACACCATATATTTT
TRBJ2-1 | NA | TRBV9 | NA | CASSVGRGLNNEQFF | TGTGCCAGCAGCGTCGGACGGGGACTCAACAATGAGCAGTTCTTC
TRBJ2-7 | TRBD2 | TRBV5-1 | NA | CASSLAGTSGIYEQYF | TGCGCCAGCAGCTTGGCCGGGACTAGCGGGATCTACGAGCAGTACTTC
TRBJ1-2 | TRBD1 | TRBV7-9 | NA | CASSPPRDRDGYTF | TGTGCCAGCAGCCCTCCACGGGACAGGGATGGCTACACCTTC
TRBJ1-5 | TRBD1 | TRBV2 | NA | CASSLTGYNQPQHF | TGTGCCAGCTCACTGACAGGGTACAATCAGCCCCAGCATTTT
TRBJ1-3 | NA | TRBV19 | few | CASSHSGNTIYF | TGTGCCAGTAGCCACTCGGGGAACACCATATATTTT
TRBJ2-7 | TRBD2 | TRBV2 | NA | CASDTSGASYEQYF | TGTGCCAGCGATACTAGCGGGGCCTCCTACGAGCAGTACTTC
TRBJ2-5 | TRBD2 | TRBV7-2 | NA | CASSLLGLGETQYF | TGTGCCAGCAGCTTATTGGGACTAGGGGAGACCCAGTACTTC
TRBJ1-3 | NA | TRBV19 | NA | CATRGGLDGNTIYF | TGTGCCACCCGGGGGGGGCTGGATGGAAACACCATATATTTT
TRBJ1-1 | TRBD1 | TRBV30 | NA | CAWRAGGYSSEAFF | TGTGCCTGGAGGGCAGGGGGTTACTCTTCTGAAGCTTTCTTT
TRBJ2-5 | TRBD2 | TRBV28 | few | CASSSPGLAGILAGEETQYF | TGTGCCAGCAGTTCCCCGGGACTAGCGGGGATCTTGGCTGGGGAAGAGACCCAGTACTTC
TRBJ2-6 | TRBD1 | TRBV11-2 | NA | CASTGQVTSGANVLTF | TGTGCCAGCACGGGACAGGTCACCTCTGGGGCCAACGTCCTGACTTTC